A selection of T cell receptor beta chains follows, all from one sample in a study of cytomegalovirus exposure and HLA in healthy donors. This table comes from immunoSEQ multiplex PCR, and its TCRdb copy is limited to in-frame clones, with some not included. The repertoire holds almost 80,000 clones, with under 80% as singletons. The specimen was PBMCs. The source of these receptors is a woman in her 50s in good health and CMV-seropositive. Both conserved end residues are part of each CDR3. A D gene is named only where the DNA matches it firmly. For some rows the clone size is stated as once, few or many, or as a class when expanded; others skip it.

size: .; D: .; J: TRBJ2-1; V: TRBV5-5; DNA: TGTGCCAGCAGCCCCGGAGGGGGCCATGGGTCCTACAATGAGCAGTTCTTC; CDR3: CASSPGGGHGSYNEQFF
size: .; D: .; J: TRBJ1-2; V: TRBV7-9; DNA: TGTGCCAGCAGCTTCTCCCCCGAGGGGGATGGCTACACCTTC; CDR3: CASSFSPEGDGYTF
size: once; D: .; J: TRBJ1-3; V: TRBV10-3; DNA: TGTGCCATCAGTTCACAGGGAAAGGGAAACACCATATATTTT; CDR3: CAISSQGKGNTIYF
size: .; D: .; J: TRBJ2-5; V: TRBV19; DNA: TGTGCCAGTAGTACCCCCAGGGGCCCCCGTGGGGAGACCCAGTACTTC; CDR3: CASSTPRGPRGETQYF
size: .; D: .; J: TRBJ2-2; V: TRBV18; DNA: TGTGCCAGCTCACCACAGACATCTTTTAACACCGGGGAGCTGTTTTTT; CDR3: CASSPQTSFNTGELFF
size: .; D: .; J: TRBJ2-6; V: TRBV9; DNA: TGTGCCAGCAGCGCACAGGGTTCTGGGGCCAACGTCCTGACTTTC; CDR3: CASSAQGSGANVLTF
size: .; D: TRBD1; J: TRBJ2-1; V: TRBV14; DNA: TGTGCCAGCAGCCAGACAGGGACTGAGCAGTTCTTC; CDR3: CASSQTGTEQFF
size: .; D: .; J: TRBJ2-5; V: TRBV10-2; DNA: TGCGCCAGTGAACGGGAAGAGACCCAGTACTTC; CDR3: CASEREETQYF
size: .; D: TRBD1; J: TRBJ1-4; V: TRBV19; DNA: TGTGCCAGTACCTCACGGACAGGGACCGTTTCCCTTAATGAAAAACTGTTTTTT; CDR3: CASTSRTGTVSLNEKLFF
size: .; D: TRBD2; J: TRBJ2-5; V: TRBV5-6; DNA: TGTGCCAGCAGCTTTGGGACTAGCGGGGATCAAGAGCCCCAGTACTTC; CDR3: CASSFGTSGDQEPQYF
size: .; D: .; J: TRBJ2-6; V: TRBV19; DNA: TGTGCCAGTAGTATAGGCAGGGGAGCTTCTGGGGCCAACGTCCTGACTTTC; CDR3: CASSIGRGASGANVLTF
size: .; D: .; J: TRBJ1-4; V: TRBV5-1; DNA: TGCGCCAGCAGCCCCTCGGGACACGATGAAAAACTGTTTTTT; CDR3: CASSPSGHDEKLFF
size: .; D: .; J: TRBJ2-7; V: TRBV7-3; DNA: TGTGCCAGCAGCTTAACGGGTGAGGGATACGAGCAGTACTTC; CDR3: CASSLTGEGYEQYF
size: .; D: TRBD1; J: TRBJ1-1; V: TRBV6-6; DNA: TGTGCCAGCAGTTGGACAGGGTTAGGCACTGAAGCTTTCTTT; CDR3: CASSWTGLGTEAFF
size: .; D: .; J: TRBJ1-4; V: TRBV19; DNA: TGTGCCAGTAGTTTCAGCAGGGCTCCAGATAATGAAAAACTGTTTTTT; CDR3: CASSFSRAPDNEKLFF
size: .; D: TRBD1; J: TRBJ2-3; V: TRBV5-4; DNA: TGTGCCAGCAGCTTCCGGGACAGGGAACGAGATACGCAGTATTTT; CDR3: CASSFRDRERDTQYF
size: .; D: .; J: TRBJ1-5; V: TRBV6-1; DNA: TGTGCCAGCAGTGGGACAGTTTATAGCAATCAGCCCCAGCATTTT; CDR3: CASSGTVYSNQPQHF
size: .; D: TRBD1; J: TRBJ2-5; V: TRBV9; DNA: TGTGCCAGCAGCGCGACAGGGCGCGAGACCCAGTACTTC; CDR3: CASSATGRETQYF
size: few; D: .; J: TRBJ1-1; V: TRBV5-1; DNA: TGCGCCAGCAGCATAAGTGGAGGGCTCAACACTGAAGCTTTCTTT; CDR3: CASSISGGLNTEAFF
size: .; D: TRBD2; J: TRBJ2-1; V: TRBV19; DNA: TGTGCCAGTAGTATATTGGGGACTAGCCCGAATGAGCAGTTCTTC; CDR3: CASSILGTSPNEQFF
size: few; D: TRBD2; J: TRBJ2-5; V: TRBV6-5; DNA: TGTGCCAGCAGTTTCAGCGGGGGTTTCGAGACCCAGTACTTC; CDR3: CASSFSGGFETQYF
size: .; D: .; J: TRBJ2-5; V: TRBV5-1; DNA: TGCGCCAGCAGGGGGCAAGAGATCCAGTACTTC; CDR3: CASRGQEIQYF
size: few; D: .; J: TRBJ1-1; V: TRBV4-1; DNA: TGCGCCAGCAGCCAAGGAGACACTGAAGCTTTCTTT; CDR3: CASSQGDTEAFF
size: .; D: TRBD1; J: TRBJ1-1; V: TRBV4-1; DNA: TGCGCCAGCAGCCCTACCGGACAGGGAAGGGGTGAAGCTTTCTTT; CDR3: CASSPTGQGRGEAFF
size: .; D: .; J: TRBJ2-5; V: TRBV11-2; DNA: TGTGCCAGCAGTTACGGGGAGACCCAGTACTTC; CDR3: CASSYGETQYF
size: few; D: .; J: TRBJ1-1; V: TRBV4-1; DNA: TGCGCCAGCAGCCACCCCCGGGGGGAGAACACTGAAGCTTTCTTT; CDR3: CASSHPRGENTEAFF
size: .; D: TRBD1; J: TRBJ2-2; V: TRBV5-6; DNA: TGTGCCAGCAGCGCGGGACAGGGTAGGGCCGGGGAGCTGTTTTTT; CDR3: CASSAGQGRAGELFF
size: .; D: .; J: TRBJ2-2; V: TRBV9; DNA: TGTGCCAGCAGCCCTCTAAGTGGGACTCTATCCGGGGAGCTGTTTTTT; CDR3: CASSPLSGTLSGELFF
size: .; D: .; J: TRBJ1-1; V: TRBV2; DNA: TGTGCCAGCTCGGGACTAGAAGCTTTCTTT; CDR3: CASSGLEAFF
size: .; D: TRBD1; J: TRBJ1-4; V: TRBV19; DNA: TGTGCCAGTAGTACGAGACAGGGAGCAAATGAAAAACTGTTTTTT; CDR3: CASSTRQGANEKLFF
size: .; D: TRBD1; J: TRBJ2-5; V: TRBV5-1; DNA: TGCGCCAGCAGCTGGCAGGGGGCAGAGGAGACCCAGTACTTC; CDR3: CASSWQGAEETQYF
size: few; D: TRBD1; J: TRBJ1-2; V: TRBV19; DNA: TGTGCCAGTAGTCTTCGGACAGGGTTAAGTGGCTACACCTTC; CDR3: CASSLRTGLSGYTF
size: .; D: .; J: TRBJ1-1; V: TRBV5-6; DNA: TGTGCCAGCAGCTTTGGGGCTGGGAGGGGTGAAGCTTTCTTT; CDR3: CASSFGAGRGEAFF
size: .; D: TRBD2; J: TRBJ2-3; V: TRBV19; DNA: TGTGCCACCGGGACTAGCAGCCTAGATACGCAGTATTTT; CDR3: CATGTSSLDTQYF
size: .; D: .; J: TRBJ1-2; V: TRBV10-3; DNA: TGTGCCGCCGCGTCTGTGGGGCGTTTGAGTGGCTACACCTTC; CDR3: CAAASVGRLSGYTF
size: few; D: TRBD2; J: TRBJ2-3; V: TRBV7-9; DNA: TGTGCCAGCAGCAGCCTGACTAGCGGGGCCCGGGATACGCAGTATTTT; CDR3: CASSSLTSGARDTQYF
size: few; D: .; J: TRBJ2-3; V: TRBV19; DNA: TGTGCCAGTAGTCCCCAGGGGACAACAGATACGCAGTATTTT; CDR3: CASSPQGTTDTQYF
size: .; D: .; J: TRBJ2-2; V: TRBV6-1; DNA: TGTGCCAGCAGTGATCCTAGGGCGACGGGAATCGGGGAGCTGTTTTTT; CDR3: CASSDPRATGIGELFF
size: .; D: TRBD1; J: TRBJ1-1; V: TRBV5-6; DNA: TGTGCCAGCAGCTGGGGGACAGGGGGCGATACTGAAGCTTTCTTT; CDR3: CASSWGTGGDTEAFF
size: .; D: TRBD1; J: TRBJ1-4; V: TRBV5-1; DNA: TGCGCCAGCAGCCCGTGGGGACAGATTGCAACTAATGAAAAACTGTTTTTT; CDR3: CASSPWGQIATNEKLFF
size: .; D: .; J: TRBJ1-6; V: TRBV11-2; DNA: TGTGCCAGCAGACTCGGACAGTATAATTCACCCCTCCACTTT; CDR3: CASRLGQYNSPLHF
size: .; D: TRBD2; J: TRBJ2-3; V: TRBV28; DNA: TGTGCCAGCAGTTTCGAGGGTAGCGGGGGGGCAGATACGCAGTATTTT; CDR3: CASSFEGSGGADTQYF
size: few; D: .; J: TRBJ1-3; V: TRBV28; DNA: TGTGCCAGCAGTTTATCCCAGGGATCGGGAAACACCATATATTTT; CDR3: CASSLSQGSGNTIYF
size: .; D: TRBD1; J: TRBJ2-7; V: TRBV19; DNA: TGTGCCAGTACTTACCGGACAGGGAATTCCTACGAGCAGTACTTC; CDR3: CASTYRTGNSYEQYF
size: .; D: .; J: TRBJ1-1; V: TRBV6-6; DNA: TGTGCCAGCAGTCAACAGGGAGGGACTGAAGCTTTCTTT; CDR3: CASSQQGGTEAFF
size: .; D: .; J: TRBJ2-7; V: TRBV7-2; DNA: TGTGCCAGCAGCCACCTCAGGGTTTCCTACGAGCAGTACTTC; CDR3: CASSHLRVSYEQYF
size: once; D: .; J: TRBJ1-2; V: TRBV7-9; DNA: TGTGCCAGCAGCCCCTCCCCCGCAGGGGCCACCCCACCTCTCTATGGCTACACCTTC; CDR3: CASSPSPAGATPPLYGYTF
size: .; D: .; J: TRBJ2-1; V: TRBV15; DNA: TGTGCCACCCGGGGGATCAGTGATGAGCAGTTCTTC; CDR3: CATRGISDEQFF
size: .; D: .; J: TRBJ1-2; V: TRBV5-6; DNA: TGTGCCAGCAGCTTGACTGGAGCTTCGTTGGGCTACACCTTC; CDR3: CASSLTGASLGYTF
size: .; D: TRBD2; J: TRBJ2-3; V: TRBV5-1; DNA: TGCGCCAGCAGCTTGGGGACTAGCGGGGCTTACACAGATACGCAGTATTTT; CDR3: CASSLGTSGAYTDTQYF
size: .; D: TRBD1; J: TRBJ2-1; V: TRBV6-6; DNA: TGTGCCAGCAGTCGCCCGGGACAGTGGCTCAATGAGCAGTTCTTC; CDR3: CASSRPGQWLNEQFF
size: .; D: TRBD2; J: TRBJ2-1; V: TRBV5-6; DNA: TGTGCCAGCAGCCTTAGCGGGGGACCGCAGTTCTTC; CDR3: CASSLSGGPQFF
size: .; D: TRBD1; J: TRBJ2-2; V: TRBV7-8; DNA: TGTGCCAGCAGCTCGGGACAGGGGGCGTTCGGGGAGCTGTTTTTT; CDR3: CASSSGQGAFGELFF